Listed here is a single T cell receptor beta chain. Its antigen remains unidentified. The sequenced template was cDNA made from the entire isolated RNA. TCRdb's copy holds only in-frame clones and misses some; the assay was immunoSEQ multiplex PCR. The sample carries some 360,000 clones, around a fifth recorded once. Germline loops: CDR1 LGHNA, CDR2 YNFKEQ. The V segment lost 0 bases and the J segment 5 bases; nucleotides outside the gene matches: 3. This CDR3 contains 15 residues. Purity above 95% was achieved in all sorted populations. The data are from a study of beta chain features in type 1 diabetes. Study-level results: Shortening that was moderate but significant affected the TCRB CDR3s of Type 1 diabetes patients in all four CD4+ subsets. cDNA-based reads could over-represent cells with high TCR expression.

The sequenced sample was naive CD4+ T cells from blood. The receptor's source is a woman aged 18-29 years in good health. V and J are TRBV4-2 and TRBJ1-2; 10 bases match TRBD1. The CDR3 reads CASSQEWGQGYGYTF. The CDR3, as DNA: TGTGCCAGCAGCCAAGAGTGGGGACAGGGGTATGGCTACACCTTC.